Below, 21 T cell receptor beta chains from the same sample are listed, as sequenced in a study of T-cell reconstitution after alpha-beta-depleted transplantation in children. Unique molecular identifiers were used to barcode this TCRbeta library. TCRdb reprocessed the PCR reads with MiXCR, giving one entry per CDR3 protein. This repertoire shows hundreds of thousands of distinct CDR3 sequences, 16% found once; its top ten account for 0.85% to 1.3%. Sequenced here: PBMCs from the stem cell graft donor, sampled from the stem cell graft. These receptors all come from a human donor who donated a stem cell graft to a child with acute myeloid leukemia.

A few counts support this clonotype. The rearrangement joins TRBV24-1 to TRBJ2-1; 11 nucleotides line up with TRBD2. Germline CDR1 is KGHDR and CDR2 is SFDVKD. This CDR3 contains 15 residues. Unmatched junction bases numbered 4, after V lost 6 bases and J lost 4 bases. The chain's CDR3 is CATSLSGGAYNEQFF. DNA for the CDR3: TGTGCCACCAGTCTTAGCGGGGGGGCATACAATGAGCAGTTCTTC.

The chain uses TRBV6-2 or TRBV6-3 and TRBJ2-2; 13 nucleotides align to TRBD2. Germline V CDR1 and CDR2: MNHEY, SVGEGT. CDR3 length: 20 amino acids. Unmatched junction bases numbered 7, after V lost 0 bases and J lost 0 bases. CDR3 DNA: TGTGCCAGCAGTTACTCGAGCTCGACTAGCGGGGGGTCGAACACCGGGGAGCTGTTTTTT. Translating it yields CASSYSSSTSGGSNTGELFF.

This clonotype was recorded a few times. The genes are TRBV7-9 and TRBJ1-5; maybe TRBD1 (5 bases). The CDR3 extends over 13 amino acids. CDR1 is SEHNR, CDR2 FQNEAQ, per germline (reference sequence). V shed 7 bases and J shed 2 bases, with 9 bases lying between them. This CDR3 is CASTGGGNQPQHF. CDR3 DNA: TGTGCCAGCACGGGGGGGGGCAATCAGCCCCAGCATTTT.

This clonotype was recorded at least ten times. As DNA, the CDR3 is TGCAGTGCTTCTATGTTCCCGACAGGTATTATTCCAGATACGCAGTATTTT. The encoded protein is CSASMFPTGIIPDTQYF. The rearrangement links TRBV20-1 to TRBJ2-3, with a tentative D call TRBD1 (6 bases). This CDR3 has 17 residues. Deletions cut 5 bases from V and 4 bases from J, with 25 bases between. Germline values: CDR1 DFQATT, CDR2 SNEGSKA (reference sequence).

The gene calls are TRBV5-5 and TRBJ2-3, with D perhaps being TRBD1 or TRBD2 (6 bases each). CDR1 and CDR2 from the germline V gene are SGHKS and YYEKEE (reference sequence). The CDR3 spans 16 residues. V lost 0 bases, J lost 2 bases, and 13 bases lay in between. The CDR3 coding sequence is TGTGCCAGCAGCTTGGGGGGGGCGTTTTTCACAGATACGCAGTATTTT. Encoded protein: CASSLGGAFFTDTQYF.

The genes are TRBV5-6 and TRBJ2-3, with 7 bases fitting TRBD2. The ends lost 0 bases at V and 3 bases at J; junction bases unmatched: 4. The CDR3 spans 15 residues. Germline lookup yields CDR1 SGHDT and CDR2 YYEEEE. CDR3 coding DNA: TGTGCCAGCAGCTTGGGGGGAGGGGAGACAGATACGCAGTATTTT. It encodes CASSLGGGETDTQYF.

The chain employs TRBV7-9 and TRBJ2-3; TRBD2 might be the D (6 bases). Germline loops: CDR1 SEHNR, CDR2 FQNEAQ (reference sequence). Trimming took off 4 bases at V and 2 bases at J, with 13 bases between the two ends. CDR3 length: 15 amino acids. This CDR3 is CASSSSGVTTDTQYF. Written as DNA, the CDR3 is TGTGCCAGCAGCTCCTCGGGGGTGACCACAGATACGCAGTATTTT.

This rearrangement joins TRBV19 to TRBJ1-1, with D hard to call. CDR1 is LNHDA, CDR2 SQIVND, per germline (reference sequence). There are 14 residues in the CDR3. Trimming removed 7 bases at V and 2 bases at J, with 14 bases between. CDR3 residues: CASKTQAINTEAFF. The CDR3 coding sequence is TGTGCCAGTAAGACCCAGGCGATAAACACTGAAGCTTTCTTT.

This chain connects TRBV20-1 to TRBJ2-5; TRBD2 matches 15 bases. This CDR3 has 16 residues. Germline-derived CDR1 and CDR2 are DFQATT and SNEGSKA (reference sequence). The CDR3 loop reads CIAGLAGGRRQETQYF. Here the CDR3 DNA reads TGCATCGCCGGACTAGCGGGGGGGCGACGCCAAGAGACCCAGTACTTC.

Worth noting for this clonotype: This may stem from a read error, because a much larger clone lies one nucleotide away. The CDR3 end shows no conserved phenylalanine or tryptophan, and so a read error is likely. This rearrangement joins TRBV7-2 to TRBJ1-2, with a tentative D call TRBD1 (6 bases). V was shortened by 1 base and J by 3 bases, with 9 bases between the two germline ends. This CDR3 has 14 amino acids. CDR1 is SGHTA and CDR2 is FQGNSA in the germline V gene. Written as DNA, the CDR3 is TGTGCCAGCAGCTTAGAACAGGGAGACTATGGCTACACCCTC. Its protein is CASSLEQGDYGYTL.

There are many counts of this clonotype. The gene calls are TRBV20-1 and TRBJ2-7, with 7 nucleotides matching TRBD1. CDR1 and CDR2 from the germline V gene are DFQATT and SNEGSKA (reference sequence). The V and J ends lost 5 bases and 3 bases, in that order; junction bases with no gene match: 10. This CDR3 comprises 14 residues. The CDR3 nucleotides are TGCAGTGCTGCCTCCGGGACAGCCTACTACGAGCAGTACTTC. Translated: CSAASGTAYYEQYF.

This rearrangement joins TRBV6-2 or TRBV6-3 to TRBJ1-6, with D perhaps TRBD1 (5 bases). V was pared by 4 bases and J by 7 bases, with 20 bases between. CDR1 is MNHEY, CDR2 SVGEGT, per germline. The CDR3 is 17 amino acids. This CDR3 reads CASSFGPSQWGNSPLHF. The CDR3 bases are TGTGCCAGCAGTTTCGGTCCCTCCCAGTGGGGGAATTCACCCCTCCACTTT.

Only a few counts were recorded for this clonotype. The chain combines TRBV27 with TRBJ2-1; a weak D match, TRBD2 (5 bases). CDR3 size: 17 residues. V gave up 0 bases and J gave up 2 bases, with 14 bases separating them. Germline CDR1 MNHEY, CDR2 SMNVEV (reference sequence). The CDR3 region has the DNA TGTGCCAGCAGTTTATCGGCGGCCAGCGGTGCCTACAATGAGCAGTTCTTC. Translation: CASSLSAASGAYNEQFF.

This clonotype was detected only a few times. The chain recombines TRBV5-1 with TRBJ2-1, with D perhaps TRBD1 (6 bases). Trimming cost V 0 bases and J 5 bases, with 18 bases left between them. The CDR3 has 17 amino acids. The germline V gene has CDR1 SGHRS and CDR2 YFSETQ. The CDR3 spells CASSLASYRESNNEQFF. In nucleotides, the CDR3 is TGCGCCAGCAGCTTGGCCAGTTACAGGGAGTCCAACAATGAGCAGTTCTTC.

The chain employs TRBV11-2 and TRBJ2-7, with 7 bases fitting TRBD2. Trimming at V came to 5 bases and at J to 2 bases, leaving 6 bases not matched to a gene. This CDR3 contains 14 residues. The germline CDR1 and CDR2 sequences are SGHAT and FQNNGV. The DNA for the CDR3 is TGTGCCAGCAGCCCCAGTGGGGGGGCCTACGAGCAGTACGTC. It yields the protein CASSPSGGAYEQYV.

In its sample, this clonotype was seen many times. A much larger clone lies one base from this, so it may be a read error. The chain joins TRBV12-3 or TRBV12-4 to TRBJ1-1, with a weak D call TRBD1 (5 bases). V lost 3 bases, J lost 4 bases, and 9 bases lay in between. This CDR3 region has 13 residues. The CDR3 loop is CASSFGGSTEAFF. The CDR3 coding sequence is TGTGCCAGCAGTTTCGGGGGGAGCACTGAAGCTTTCTTT.

This clonotype was counted ten times or more. The CDR3 nucleotides are TGCAGTGCCGGCCGGACTAGCGGGGCCCGCACAGATACGCAGTATTTT. It codes for CSAGRTSGARTDTQYF. The J gene is TRBJ2-3, the V gene TRBV20-1, with TRBD2 matching over 12 bases. The CDR3 extends over 16 amino acids. Germline V lookup: CDR1 DFQATT, CDR2 SNEGSKA (reference sequence). V shed 6 bases and J 1 base; nucleotides not matched to a gene: 8.

This clonotype has a count of ten or more. V and J are TRBV20-1 and TRBJ2-5; perhaps TRBD1 as D (5 bases). Germline V gene sequence: CDR1 DFQATT, CDR2 SNEGSKA (reference sequence). This CDR3 is 15 amino acids long. V lost 1 base and J lost 4, with 16 bases in between. CDR3 residues: CSARALGRPLETQYF. The CDR3 DNA reads as TGCAGTGCTAGAGCATTGGGGCGGCCTCTAGAGACCCAGTACTTC.

This clonotype was observed a handful of times. The chain couples TRBV25-1 to TRBJ2-3; D unclear. This CDR3 is 15 amino acids long. Germline CDR1 and CDR2: MGHDK and SYGVNS. V was trimmed by 2 bases and J by 1 base, leaving 10 bases between them. CDR3 amino acids: CASSEPTRGTDTQYF. The DNA of the CDR3 is TGTGCCAGCAGTGAACCGACCCGTGGCACAGATACGCAGTATTTT.

The sample holds many counts of this clonotype. This sequence joins TRBV29-1 and TRBJ2-3; 9 positions agree with TRBD2. The germline gives CDR1 SQVTM, CDR2 ANQGSEA. There are 14 residues in the CDR3. J was trimmed by 1 base and V by 4 bases; bases with no gene match: 3. DNA for the CDR3: TGCAGCGTTGGCCCTAGCGGGGGCACAGATACGCAGTATTTT. It codes for CSVGPSGGTDTQYF.

The J gene is TRBJ2-3, the V gene TRBV18, with D perhaps matching TRBD1 (5 bases). The CDR3 extends over 15 amino acids. Trimming took 3 bases from V and 3 from J, leaving 13 bases between them. Germline-derived CDR1 and CDR2 are KGHSH and LQKENI. This CDR3 is CASSPRRQLTDTQYF. CDR3 bases: TGTGCCAGCTCACCTCGTCGACAGCTAACAGATACGCAGTATTTT.